This TCR beta chain was documented in a study of Graves' ophthalmopathy and Graves' hyperthyroidism. CDR1 is MNHEY, CDR2 SVGEGT, per germline. Deletions cut 0 bases from V and 5 bases from J, with 11 bases between. The CDR3 sequence is 15 residues long. Transcripts of RNA were the source for amplifying TCR beta CDR3 regions. First-round RT-PCR with HTBI primers preceded a second-round multiplex PCR. One entry per CDR3 protein results from TCRdb running MiXCR on the multiplex PCR reads. The table records around 1.1 million distinct CDR3 sequences, about 36% of them present only once. Study-wide results and caveats: Ophthalmopathy was separated from stable hyperthyroidism by a 13-signature model with 87.88% sensitivity and just under 84% specificity.

On this clonotype itself: The target antigen is unknown.

Hyperthyroidism was new, under 2 months, in patients aged 18 to 65. Lactation, pregnancy, uncontrolled infections and other autoimmune diseases were all grounds for excluding patients. The rearrangement uses TRBV6-2 or TRBV6-3 and TRBJ1-5, with D possibly being TRBD1 (5 bases). Sample: peripheral blood or thyroid tissue (not recorded which). The clonotype was recovered from an adult man with Graves' hyperthyroidism. The CDR3 DNA reads TGTGCCAGCAGTTACTCGTCAGGGTCTTATCAGCCCCAGCATTTT. It translates to CASSYSSGSYQPQHF.